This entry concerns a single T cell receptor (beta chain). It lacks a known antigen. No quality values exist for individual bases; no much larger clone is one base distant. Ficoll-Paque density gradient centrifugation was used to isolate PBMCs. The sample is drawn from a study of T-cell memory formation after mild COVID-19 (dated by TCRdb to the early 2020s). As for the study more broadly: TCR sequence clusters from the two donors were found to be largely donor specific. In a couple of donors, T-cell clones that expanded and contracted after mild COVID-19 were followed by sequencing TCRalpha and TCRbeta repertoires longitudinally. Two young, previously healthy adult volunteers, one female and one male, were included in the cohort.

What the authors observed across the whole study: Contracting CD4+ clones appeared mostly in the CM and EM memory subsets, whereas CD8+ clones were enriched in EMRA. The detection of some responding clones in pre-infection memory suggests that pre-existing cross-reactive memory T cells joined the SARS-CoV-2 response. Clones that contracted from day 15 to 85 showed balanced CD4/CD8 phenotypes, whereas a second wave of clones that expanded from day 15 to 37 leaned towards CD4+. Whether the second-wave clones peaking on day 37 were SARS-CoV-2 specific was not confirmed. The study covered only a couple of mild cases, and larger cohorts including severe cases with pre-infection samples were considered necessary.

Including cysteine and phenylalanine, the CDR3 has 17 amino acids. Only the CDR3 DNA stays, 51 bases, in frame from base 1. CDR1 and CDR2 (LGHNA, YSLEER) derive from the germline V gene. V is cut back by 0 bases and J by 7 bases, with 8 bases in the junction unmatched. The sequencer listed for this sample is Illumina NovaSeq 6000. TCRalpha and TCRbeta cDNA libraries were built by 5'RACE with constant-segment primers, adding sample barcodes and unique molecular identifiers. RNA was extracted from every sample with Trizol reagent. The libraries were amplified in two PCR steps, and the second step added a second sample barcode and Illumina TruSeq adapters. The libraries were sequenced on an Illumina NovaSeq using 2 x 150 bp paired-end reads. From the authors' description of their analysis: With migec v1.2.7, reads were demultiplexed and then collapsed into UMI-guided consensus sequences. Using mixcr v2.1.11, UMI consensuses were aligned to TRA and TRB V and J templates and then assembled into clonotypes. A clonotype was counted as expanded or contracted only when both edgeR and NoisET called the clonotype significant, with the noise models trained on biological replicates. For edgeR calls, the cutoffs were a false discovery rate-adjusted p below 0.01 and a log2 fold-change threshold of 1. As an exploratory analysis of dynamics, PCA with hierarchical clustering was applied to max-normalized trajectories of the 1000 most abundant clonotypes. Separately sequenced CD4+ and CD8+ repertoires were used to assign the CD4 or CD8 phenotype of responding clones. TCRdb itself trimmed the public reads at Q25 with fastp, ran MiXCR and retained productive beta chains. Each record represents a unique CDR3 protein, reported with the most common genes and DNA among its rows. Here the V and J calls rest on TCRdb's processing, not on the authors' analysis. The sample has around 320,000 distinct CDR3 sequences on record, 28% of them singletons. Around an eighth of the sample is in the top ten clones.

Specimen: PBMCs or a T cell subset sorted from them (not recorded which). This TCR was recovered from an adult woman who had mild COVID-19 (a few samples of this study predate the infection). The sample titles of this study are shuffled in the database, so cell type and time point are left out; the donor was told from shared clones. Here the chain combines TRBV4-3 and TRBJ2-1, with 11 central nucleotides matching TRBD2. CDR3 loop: CASSQDMTSGAGNEQFF. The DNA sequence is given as TGCGCCAGCAGCCAAGATATGACTAGCGGGGCCGGGAATGAGCAGTTCTTC.